This TCR beta chain was recovered during a study of blood T cell repertoires in COVID-19. Study-wide background: Material from acute and convalescent COVID-19 was sourced from the United States, Italy and Spain.

Using immunoSEQ multiplex PCR, the repertoire was profiled, and TCRdb retains in-frame clones only, with some absent. The table lists roughly 100,000 clones, about 85% of them singletons. The CDR3 is 14 amino acids. With V trimmed by 7 bases and J by 5 bases, 3 bases remained unmatched. Germline-derived CDR1 and CDR2 are SSHAT and FNYEAQ (reference sequence). Sequences were obtained from peripheral blood. This chain joins TRBV7-7 and TRBJ2-5; TRBD2 matches at 14 bases. The sequence came from a man aged 45-65 years in a cohort sampled during active COVID-19. The CDR3 loop is CASKGLAGEETQYF. The CDR3 DNA reads as TGTGCCAGCAAGGGACTAGCGGGGGAGGAGACCCAGTACTTC.